These T cell receptor beta chains were read from a single sample in a study of blood T cell repertoires in COVID-19. Measured with immunoSEQ multiplex PCR; TCRdb has only the in-frame clones, and not every one. Of around 210,000 clones in the sample, 70% to 90% were seen once. Sequenced: peripheral blood. The receptors originated from a man between 50 and 59 years old with COVID-19, enrolled during active disease. Both conserved end residues are part of each CDR3. The order of the fields is J gene, D gene, CDR3 length, V gene, clone size, CDR3 DNA, CDR3 protein. The D gene is left open where the match is weak. The listing skips clone size in some rows; elsewhere it reads once, few, many or a size class.

TRBJ2-7,NA,15,TRBV5-1,NA,TGCGCCAGCAGCTTGTCGGTGACAGGAGGCTACGAGCAGTACTTC,CASSLSVTGGYEQYF
TRBJ2-6,NA,20,TRBV1,NA,TGCACCAGCAGCCAAGAAGTGCGGACAGGCGCCGGCTCTGGGGCCAACGTCCTGACTTTC,CTSSQEVRTGAGSGANVLTF
TRBJ2-1,TRBD2,15,TRBV2,NA,TGTGCCAGCAGCAGGACTAGCGGAACCTACAATGAGCAGTTCTTC,CASSRTSGTYNEQFF
TRBJ1-2,NA,13,TRBV11-2,NA,TGTGCCAGCAGGATTCCAGGGGAGGGAGGCTACACCTTC,CASRIPGEGGYTF
TRBJ1-1,NA,14,TRBV4-1,NA,TGCGCCAGCAGCCAAGCCGGGACTTTCACTGAAGCTTTCTTT,CASSQAGTFTEAFF
TRBJ1-1,NA,14,TRBV9,NA,TGTGCCAGCAGCGTCAGCGGAGGACCCACTGAAGCTTTCTTT,CASSVSGGPTEAFF
TRBJ2-3,NA,14,TRBV24-1,NA,TGTGCCACCAGTGAGACTATAGCGGCAGATACGCAGTATTTT,CATSETIAADTQYF
TRBJ1-5,NA,16,TRBV6-5,NA,TGTGCCAGCAGTTCATTCCGGACAGAGTTCGGCCAGCCCCAGCATTTT,CASSSFRTEFGQPQHF
TRBJ1-6,TRBD1,15,TRBV27,NA,TGTGCCAGCAGTCTCTCCGGGACAGGGAATTCACCCCTCCACTTT,CASSLSGTGNSPLHF
TRBJ1-1,TRBD1,15,TRBV6-5,once,TGTGCCAGCAGAACCGGTACAGGGGGCCGGGCTGAAGCTTTCTTT,CASRTGTGGRAEAFF
TRBJ2-2,TRBD1,15,TRBV4-3,NA,TGCGCCAGCAGCCGGGGACAGTTTAACACCGGGGAGCTGTTTTTT,CASSRGQFNTGELFF